This TCR beta chain was sequenced for a study of OX40 agonist ivuxolimab in advanced cancers. Sequencing was performed with immunoSEQ multiplex PCR; in TCRdb, only in-frame clones are kept and a portion is missing. The profile shows roughly 20,000 clones, 85% to 90% of them singletons. V was shortened by 5 bases and J by 1 base, with 9 bases between the two germline ends. This CDR3 has 13 residues. Germline CDR1 is MNHNS and CDR2 is SASEGT. The sample holds one count of this clone. A far larger clone is one base from this, pointing to a likely read error. J is TRBJ2-7 and V is TRBV6-1; perhaps TRBD1 as D (6 bases). This receptor was taken from an adult with an advanced solid tumor such as melanoma, head and neck, liver or kidney cancer. The sample was CD4+ or CD8+ T cells sorted from blood, taken in a trial of the OX40 agonist ivuxolimab. The CDR3 region has the DNA TGTGCCAGCAGTCCGACAGGTTCCTACGAGCAGTACTTC. This encodes CASSPTGSYEQYF.